Below are 28 T cell receptor beta chains sequenced from a single sample in a study of blood T cell repertoires in COVID-19. TCRdb's copy holds only in-frame clones and misses some; the assay was immunoSEQ multiplex PCR. Of about 170,000 clones in the sample, roughly nine tenths were seen once. The specimen sequenced was PBMCs or T cells enriched from blood (not recorded which). The origin of the receptors is a human donor with acute COVID-19. The donor label of this sample is uncertain.

V usage is TRBV9 and J usage is TRBJ1-2; TRBD1 is a possible D gene (5 bases). The germline V and J ends were trimmed by 4 bases and 8 bases, with 12 bases remaining between them. The CDR3 sequence is 12 residues long. Germline loops: CDR1 SGDLS, CDR2 YYNGEE. The CDR3 loop is CASSNQGRGYTF. The DNA for the CDR3 is TGTGCCAGCAGCAACCAGGGAAGGGGCTACACCTTC.

The rearrangement joins TRBV2 to TRBJ2-7, with TRBD1 identical over 7 bases. V trimming: 2 bases; J trimming: 3 bases; junction bases outside the gene matches: 13. CDR1 and CDR2 from the germline V gene are SNHLY and FYNNEI. The CDR3 contains 17 residues. The CDR3, as DNA: TGTGCCAGCAGTGAAAAATGGAGACAGGGATTCCGCTACGAGCAGTACTTC. Encoded protein: CASSEKWRQGFRYEQYF. The full variable domain, with the rest looked up from reference TRBV2 and TRBJ2-7, is EPEVTQTPSHQVTQMGQEVILRCVPISNHLYFYWYRQILGQKVEFLVSFYNNEISEKSEIFDDQFSVERPDGSNFTLKIRSTKLEDSAMYFCASSEKWRQGFRYEQYFGPGTRLTVT.

This clone was found once. V and J are TRBV6-2 or TRBV6-3 and TRBJ1-5, with a tentative D call TRBD1 (6 bases). The germline V and J ends were trimmed by 6 bases and 3 bases, with 9 bases remaining between them. This CDR3 spans 13 amino acids. CDR1 MNHEY and CDR2 SVGEGT come from the germline V gene. CDR3 region: CASSHRVNQPQHF. CDR3 bases: TGTGCCAGCAGCCACAGGGTCAATCAGCCCCAGCATTTT.

V is TRBV5-6 and J is TRBJ1-3, with 7 positions matching TRBD1. This CDR3 spans 16 amino acids. V was clipped by 5 bases and J by 4 bases; unmatched bases: 12. CDR1 and CDR2 from the germline V gene are SGHDT and YYEEEE. CDR3 in DNA: TGTGCCAGCAGTTTAGATATCCAGGGGGAAGGAAACACCATATATTTT. It codes for CASSLDIQGEGNTIYF.

The chain carries TRBV15 and TRBJ2-7; TRBD1 agrees at 8 bases. The V and J ends lost 1 base and 4 bases, in that order; junction bases with no gene match: 12. In germline, CDR1 is LNHNV, CDR2 YYDKDF (reference sequence). The CDR3 runs to 17 residues. Here the CDR3 DNA reads TGTGCCACCAGCAGAGTGGGGGCAGGGGGCTATTCTTACGAGCAGTACTTC. Translated: CATSRVGAGGYSYEQYF.

The chain recombines TRBV10-3 with TRBJ1-5; TRBD1 matches 9 bases. Germline V CDR1 and CDR2: ENHRY, SYGVKD. This CDR3 is built from 13 residues. V lost 11 bases and J lost 6; bases outside the gene matches: 8. CDR3 sequence reads: CASRDRDSQPQHF. In DNA form, the CDR3 reads TGTGCCTCGCGGGACAGGGATTCTCAGCCCCAGCATTTT.

CDR3 loop: CASSSQGYEQYF. In DNA, the CDR3 is TGTGCCAGCAGCTCACAGGGGTACGAGCAGTACTTC. The chain combines TRBV11-2 with TRBJ2-7; TRBD1 matches 7 bases. CDR3 size: 12 residues. CDR1 is SGHAT, CDR2 FQNNGV, per germline. The junction had 1 base not matched to a gene; V was cut back by 4 bases and J by 4 bases.

The rearrangement links TRBV7-2 to TRBJ1-1; the D gene is possibly TRBD1 (6 bases). Germline V gene sequence: CDR1 SGHTA, CDR2 FQGNSA. This CDR3 is built from 14 residues. Trimming removed 4 bases from V and 1 base from J, with 10 bases in between. The CDR3: CASSSPGQNTEAFF. CDR3 coding DNA: TGTGCCAGCAGCTCTCCGGGACAGAACACTGAAGCTTTCTTT.

The sample holds a few counts of this clone. The chain combines TRBV3-1 (or the pseudogene TRBV3-2) with TRBJ2-2, with 9 bases fitting TRBD1. Germline V gives CDR1 LGHDT, CDR2 YNNKEL (reference sequence). The CDR3 covers 17 residues. The V segment lost 0 bases and the J segment 5 bases; nucleotides outside the gene matches: 7. As DNA, the CDR3 is TGTGCCAGCAGCCAAGAACGGACAGGGGTTCGTACCGGGGAGCTGTTTTTT. This codes for CASSQERTGVRTGELFF.

This clone was seen only once. The genes are TRBV2 and TRBJ1-1, with TRBD1 identical over 8 bases. The trim removed 7 bases at V and 1 base at J, leaving 5 bases unmatched. In germline, CDR1 is SNHLY, CDR2 FYNNEI. CDR3 length: 14 amino acids. CDR3 bases: TGTGCCAGCATTATAGGGACAGGGAACACTGAAGCTTTCTTT. This encodes CASIIGTGNTEAFF.

The J gene is TRBJ2-3, the V gene TRBV19; 8 bases agree with TRBD2. Looked up from germline, CDR1 is LNHDA and CDR2 is SQIVND (reference sequence). The CDR3 totals 15 residues. V shed 6 bases and J 4 bases; nucleotides not matched to a gene: 9. CDR3 protein: CASSPGLVIPDTQYF. The CDR3 DNA is TGTGCCAGTAGCCCGGGACTAGTAATCCCAGATACGCAGTATTTT.

This chain connects TRBV6-5 to TRBJ1-1; D gene unclear. V lost 7 bases and J lost 1, with 10 bases in between. This CDR3 is built from 13 residues. Germline loops: CDR1 MNHEY, CDR2 SVGAGI. The CDR3 DNA reads TGTGCCAGCACCCGCCGAGAGAACACTGAAGCTTTCTTT. This gives the protein CASTRRENTEAFF.

Only a few counts were recorded for this clone. The V call is TRBV2, the J call TRBJ2-7, with 11 bases identical to TRBD2. The CDR3 has 16 amino acids. Germline loops: CDR1 SNHLY, CDR2 FYNNEI. The ends lost 4 bases at V and 0 bases at J; junction bases unmatched: 5. The CDR3 nucleotides are TGTGCCAGCAGTGGGGGACTAGCGGTTAACTCCTACGAGCAGTACTTC. Encoded protein: CASSGGLAVNSYEQYF.

This chain links TRBV7-2 with TRBJ1-2; possible D gene TRBD1, 5 bases. The germline V gene encodes CDR1 SGHTA and CDR2 FQGNSA. CDR3 length: 12 amino acids. Deletions cut 11 bases from V and 2 bases from J, with 12 bases between. The CDR3 sequence is CALGPGNYGYTF. The CDR3 bases are TGTGCCCTCGGCCCAGGGAACTATGGCTACACCTTC. Using reference TRBV7-2 and TRBJ1-2 for the parts outside the CDR3, the full variable domain is GAGVSQSPSNKVTEKGKDVELRCDPISGHTALYWYRQSLGQGLEFLIYFQGNSAPDKSGLPSDRFSAERTGGSVSTLTIQRTQQEDSAVYLCALGPGNYGYTFGSGTRLTVV.

CDR3 in DNA: TGTGCCACCTATAGCGGCAGGAACACCGGGGAGCTGTTTTTT. As protein: CATYSGRNTGELFF. The chain has TRBV19 and TRBJ2-2, with D tentatively TRBD2 (6 bases). V shed 10 bases and J shed 1 base, with 13 bases lying between them. Germline V gene lookup returns CDR1 LNHDA and CDR2 SQIVND (reference sequence). The CDR3 has 14 residues. Full variable domain (outside the CDR3, taken from reference TRBV19 and TRBJ2-2): DGGITQSPKYLFRKEGQNVTLSCEQNLNHDAMYWYRQDPGQGLRLIYYSQIVNDFQKGDIAEGYSVSREKKESFPLTVTSAQKNPTAFYLCATYSGRNTGELFFGEGSRLTVL.

V gene TRBV4-3 combines with J gene TRBJ2-6; D gene unclear. CDR1 is LGHNA and CDR2 is YSLEER in the germline V gene. The CDR3 is 18 residues long. V was trimmed by 0 bases and J by 0 bases, leaving 12 bases between them. CDR3 bases: TGCGCCAGCAGCCAAGACAGTTTAAGATTCTCTGGGGCCAACGTCCTGACTTTC. It is translated as CASSQDSLRFSGANVLTF.

This clone has a single count. This sequence joins TRBV29-1 and TRBJ2-5; D remains ambiguous. The V and J ends lost 0 bases and 4 bases respectively, with 12 bases between them. The germline V gene encodes CDR1 SQVTM and CDR2 ANQGSEA. This CDR3 comprises 14 residues. CDR3 nucleotides: TGCAGCGTTGAAGATCTAGGTAGTTCAGAGACCCAGTACTTC. Protein sequence: CSVEDLGSSETQYF. The full variable domain, with the rest looked up from reference TRBV29-1 and TRBJ2-5, is SAVISQKPSRDICQRGTSLTIQCQVDSQVTMMFWYRQQPGQSLTLIATANQGSEATYESGFVIDKFPISRPNLTFSTLTVSNMSPEDSSIYLCSVEDLGSSETQYFGPGTRLLVL.

This clone was observed a handful of times. The rearrangement links TRBV3-1 (or the pseudogene TRBV3-2) to TRBJ1-2; TRBD1 is a possible D gene (5 bases). V lost 1 base, J lost 5 bases, and 11 bases lay in between. The CDR3 consists of 14 residues. From germline, CDR1 is LGHDT and CDR2 YNNKEL (reference sequence). The CDR3 region is CASSQVADSYGYTF. CDR3 in DNA: TGTGCCAGCAGCCAAGTCGCCGACAGTTATGGCTACACCTTC.

The J gene is TRBJ1-4, the V gene TRBV19; 8 bases align to TRBD1. Trimming cost V 9 bases and J 5 bases; bases outside gene matches: 5. The CDR3 spans 13 residues. CDR1 and CDR2 (germline): LNHDA, SQIVND (reference sequence). DNA for the CDR3: TGTGCCAGCACTAGACAGGGGAATGAAAAACTGTTTTTT. Protein sequence: CASTRQGNEKLFF.

The rearrangement links TRBV4-1 to TRBJ1-2; perhaps TRBD1 as D (5 bases). Trimming pared 1 base from V and 7 bases from J, leaving 25 bases between. From germline, CDR1 is MGHRA and CDR2 YSYEKL. The CDR3 has 18 amino acids. Written as DNA, the CDR3 is TGCGCCAGCAGCCAAGTCAGCAGTAGGGCAGGGCGAATCTCTGGCTACACCTTC. This encodes CASSQVSSRAGRISGYTF.

The chain carries TRBV30 and TRBJ1-2; 7 positions match TRBD1. Germline assignment: CDR1 GTSNPN and CDR2 SVGIG (reference sequence). The CDR3 has 13 residues. After removal of 8 bases from V and 4 bases from J, the junction contained 10 bases not matched to a gene. The CDR3 is CAGDRATAYGYTF. The CDR3 bases are TGTGCCGGCGACAGGGCAACGGCCTATGGCTACACCTTC.

The V gene is TRBV3-1 (or the pseudogene TRBV3-2), the J gene TRBJ2-1, with TRBD2 matching over 8 bases. Trimming took 10 bases from V and 8 from J; bases not matched to a gene: 13. The germline V gene has CDR1 LGHDT and CDR2 YNNKEL (reference sequence). The CDR3 spans 14 residues. In nucleotides, the CDR3 is TGTGCCACCGTCAACAGCGGGGGAAGCGATGAGCAGTTCTTC. Encoded protein: CATVNSGGSDEQFF.

The J gene is TRBJ1-2, the V gene TRBV6-5; TRBD1 matches at 8 bases. Looked up from germline, CDR1 is MNHEY and CDR2 is SVGAGI. The junction had 13 bases not matched to a gene; V was cut back by 6 bases and J by 7 bases. The CDR3 has 15 residues. The CDR3 loop is CASRGDRKVISGYTF. The CDR3 nucleotides read TGTGCCAGCAGGGGGGACAGGAAGGTAATCTCTGGCTACACCTTC.

Here the CDR3 reads CASSLGQGVTNTEAFF. CDR3 nucleotide sequence: TGCGCCAGCAGCTTGGGGCAAGGGGTCACGAACACTGAAGCTTTCTTT. J is TRBJ1-1 and V is TRBV5-1, with a tentative D call TRBD1 (5 bases). The CDR3 length is 16 residues. Trimming took off 0 bases at V and 1 base at J, with 13 bases between the two ends. CDR1 is SGHRS, CDR2 YFSETQ, per germline.

The chain carries TRBV2 and TRBJ2-3, with 9 bases that match TRBD2. CDR3 size: 15 residues. The germline gives CDR1 SNHLY, CDR2 FYNNEI. J lost 4 bases, V lost 1 base, and 3 bases had no gene match. The CDR3 reads CASSEGRGGSDTQYF. The CDR3 DNA reads TGTGCCAGCAGTGAAGGGCGGGGGGGGTCAGATACGCAGTATTTT.

This clone has a handful of counts. This sequence joins TRBV2 and TRBJ1-1; D is undetermined. This CDR3 contains 13 residues. Trimming pared 3 bases from V and 4 bases from J, leaving 9 bases between. The germline V gene has CDR1 SNHLY and CDR2 FYNNEI. The CDR3 nucleotides read TGTGCCAGCAGTGATTCGGAGGCCACTGAAGCTTTCTTT. It specifies CASSDSEATEAFF.

The V and J genes are TRBV5-1 and TRBJ2-3, with TRBD1 as a possible D gene (6 bases). Per the germline V gene, CDR1 is SGHRS and CDR2 is YFSETQ. The CDR3 consists of 15 residues. Trimming shortened V by 0 bases and J by 4 bases, and 12 bases separated the two germline ends. CDR3 sequence (DNA): TGCGCCAGCAGCTTGGGGGGGACAATTGCAGATACGCAGTATTTT. Translated: CASSLGGTIADTQYF.

This clone occurred once. The rearrangement joins TRBV5-4 to TRBJ1-2; D might be TRBD1 (6 bases). The CDR3 runs 18 residues. The V end was cut by 4 bases, the J end by 9 bases, with 31 bases between. Germline CDR1 and CDR2: SGHNT and YYREEE (reference sequence). The CDR3 region has the DNA TGTGCCAGCAGCCTCGTACTGATAGTGGGGGGGGGCCGAGCAAGCTACACCTTC. This translates into CASSLVLIVGGGRASYTF.